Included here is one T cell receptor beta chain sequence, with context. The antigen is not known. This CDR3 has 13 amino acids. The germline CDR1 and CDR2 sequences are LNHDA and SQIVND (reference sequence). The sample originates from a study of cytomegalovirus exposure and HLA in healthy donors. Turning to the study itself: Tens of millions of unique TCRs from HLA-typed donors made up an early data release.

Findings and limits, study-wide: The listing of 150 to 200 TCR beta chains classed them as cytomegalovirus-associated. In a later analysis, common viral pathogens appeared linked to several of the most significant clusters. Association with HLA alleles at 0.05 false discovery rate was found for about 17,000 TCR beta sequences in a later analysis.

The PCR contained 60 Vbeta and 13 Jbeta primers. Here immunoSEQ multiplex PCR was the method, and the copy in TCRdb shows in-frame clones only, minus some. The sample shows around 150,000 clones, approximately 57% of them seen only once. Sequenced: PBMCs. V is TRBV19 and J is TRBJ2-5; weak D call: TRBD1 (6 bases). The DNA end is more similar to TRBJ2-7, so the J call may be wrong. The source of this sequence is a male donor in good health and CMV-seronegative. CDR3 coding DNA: TGTGCCAGTAGTCCCGAGGGGGCCTACGAGCAGTACTTC. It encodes CASSPEGAYEQYF.